The subject of this entry is one T cell receptor (beta chain). CDR3 length: 15 residues. Trimming pared 8 bases from V and 5 bases from J, leaving 21 bases between. Germline loops: CDR1 MNHEY, CDR2 SVGAGI. TCRdb's table, derived via immunoSEQ multiplex PCR, lists solely in-frame clones and lacks some. The repertoire holds 200,000 to 300,000 clones, with more than 75% as singletons. These data belong to a study of blood T cell repertoires in COVID-19. In the study overall: Collection of acute and convalescent COVID-19 samples took place in the United States, Italy and Spain.

The source is a woman aged 40 to 55 who had recovered from COVID-19. This chain joins TRBV6-5 and TRBJ2-5; maybe TRBD2 (7 bases). The sequenced sample was peripheral blood. The CDR3 nucleotides are TGTGCCAGCGGCTTGGGGGGGGGCCACGGGGAGACCCAGTACTTC. Amino acid sequence: CASGLGGGHGETQYF.